One sample yielded the 16 T cell receptor beta chains listed below, sequenced in a study of T cells in Graves' hyperthyroidism and ophthalmopathy. RNA transcripts provided the source from which TCR beta CDR3 regions were amplified. First-round RT-PCR of the TCR CDR3 relied on the HTBI primer set. From the multiplex PCR reads, TCRdb called clonotypes with MiXCR, one entry per CDR3 protein. The profile shows a few hundred thousand distinct CDR3 sequences, approximately 14% of them singletons. Sequencing used blood. All receptors come from a woman aged 40 to 50 with Graves' hyperthyroidism that later progressed to Graves' ophthalmopathy.

Ten or more counts support this clonotype. The V call is TRBV6-1, the J call TRBJ2-3, with D perhaps TRBD1 (6 bases). The V gene's germline CDR1 is MNHNS and CDR2 SASEGT. This CDR3 comprises 16 residues. Trimming left V 2 bases short and J 0 bases short, with 12 bases between. In DNA, the CDR3 is TGTGCCAGCAGTGAATTAATGGGGGCTAGCACAGATACGCAGTATTTT. It encodes CASSELMGASTDTQYF.

The table lists this clonotype with many counts. The V and J genes are TRBV5-1 and TRBJ2-7; 8 positions agree with TRBD2. Losses at the gene ends were 0 bases for V and 5 bases for J; bases not matched to a gene: 4. Germline CDR1 and CDR2: SGHRS and YFSETQ. CDR3 length: 14 amino acids. The CDR3 region has the DNA TGCGCCAGCAGCTTGGTAGCGGGAAGCCACGAGCAGTACTTC. This codes for CASSLVAGSHEQYF.

The table lists this clonotype with many counts. The chain joins TRBV20-1 to TRBJ1-5; 9 bases map to TRBD1. CDR3 length: 15 amino acids. After removal of 4 bases from V and 0 bases from J, the junction contained 4 bases not matched to a gene. CDR1 and CDR2 from the germline V gene are DFQATT and SNEGSKA (reference sequence). The CDR3 sequence: CSAKDRGNSNQPQHF. The CDR3 DNA follows: TGCAGTGCTAAGGACAGGGGAAATAGCAATCAGCCCCAGCATTTT.

This clonotype was seen ten or more times. The chain carries TRBV24-1 and TRBJ2-1; the match to TRBD2 covers 9 bases. CDR3 size: 17 residues. J gave up 3 bases and V 3 bases, and 8 bases lay outside the gene matches. Germline CDR1 KGHDR, CDR2 SFDVKD. CDR3 residues: CATSDPHSGRFYNEQFF. The CDR3 coding sequence is TGTGCCACCAGTGATCCCCATAGCGGGAGATTCTACAATGAGCAGTTCTTC.

This clonotype was recorded at least ten times. The chain has TRBV30 and TRBJ1-1; TRBD1 matches at 7 bases. This CDR3 is 15 amino acids long. Losses at the gene ends were 0 bases for V and 4 bases for J; bases not matched to a gene: 8. The germline CDR1 and CDR2 sequences are GTSNPN and SVGIG (reference sequence). The CDR3 nucleotides are TGTGCCTGGAGTGTACGGTACAGGGGATCCACTGAAGCTTTCTTT. Encoded protein: CAWSVRYRGSTEAFF. The full variable domain, completed using reference TRBV30 and TRBJ1-1, is SQTIHQWPATLVQPVGSPLSLECTVEGTSNPNLYWYRQAAGRGLQLLFYSVGIGQISSEVPQNLSASRPQDRQFILSSKKLLLSDSGFYLCAWSVRYRGSTEAFFGQGTRLTVV.

This clonotype was recorded many times. The rearrangement uses TRBV4-2 and TRBJ2-5; 9 bases are shared with TRBD1. The CDR3 totals 15 residues. V lost 2 bases, J lost 4 bases, and 5 bases stayed unmatched. The germline gives CDR1 LGHNA, CDR2 YNFKEQ. CDR3 in amino acids: CASSQPTGGIETQYF. The CDR3 region has the DNA TGTGCCAGCAGCCAACCGACAGGGGGGATAGAGACCCAGTACTTC.

A few counts support this clonotype. This sequence joins TRBV25-1 and TRBJ2-1; 13 bases match TRBD2. CDR3 length equals 16 residues. The germline V gene has CDR1 MGHDK and CDR2 SYGVNS. Unmatched junction bases numbered 6, after V lost 5 bases and J lost 5 bases. The CDR3 bases are TGTGCCAGCAGTACGGGACTAGCGGGAAGGGACAATGAGCAGTTCTTC. This codes for CASSTGLAGRDNEQFF.

This clonotype was counted ten times or more. The chain is built from TRBV30 and TRBJ2-7; tentatively, D is TRBD1 or TRBD2 (5 bases each). Trimming shortened V by 7 bases and J by 2 bases, and 9 bases separated the two germline ends. Looked up from germline, CDR1 is GTSNPN and CDR2 is SVGIG (reference sequence). The CDR3 loop spans 11 amino acids. Written as DNA, the CDR3 is TGTGCCTCAGGGAGAACCTACGAGCAGTACTTC. Protein: CASGRTYEQYF.

The chain has TRBV12-3 or TRBV12-4 and TRBJ1-5, with a tentative D call TRBD1 (6 bases). The CDR3 contains 15 residues. V was cut by 3 bases and J by 6 bases, with 15 bases left in between. The CDR3 DNA reads TGTGCCAGCAGTTTTCGGCAGGGGATGAGTCAGCCCCAGCATTTT. It translates to CASSFRQGMSQPQHF.

This clonotype has a single count. The V gene is TRBV6-9, the J gene TRBJ2-2; no clear D. CDR1 and CDR2 from the germline V gene are MNHGY and SVAAGI. The CDR3 loop spans 14 amino acids. Trimming shortened V by 2 bases and J by 2 bases, and 6 bases separated the two germline ends. The CDR3 loop is CASSYNPNTGELFF. The CDR3 nucleotides are TGTGCCAGCAGTTATAACCCCAACACCGGGGAGCTGTTTTTT.

This clonotype was recorded at least ten times. This chain uses TRBV10-3 with TRBJ2-1, with D hard to call. The CDR3 sequence is 15 residues long. The germline V and J ends were trimmed by 6 bases and 3 bases, with 15 bases remaining between them. The germline V gene encodes CDR1 ENHRY and CDR2 SYGVKD. The CDR3 region has the DNA TGTGCCATCAGCTGGGTCGGAACAGACTACAATGAGCAGTTCTTC. Translating gives CAISWVGTDYNEQFF.

The table lists this clonotype with many counts. The rearrangement joins TRBV28 to TRBJ2-7, with TRBD2 identical over 10 bases. CDR1 is MDHEN and CDR2 is SYDVKM in the germline V gene. Trimming took 6 bases from V and 1 from J; bases not matched to a gene: 3. The CDR3 is 14 residues long. The CDR3 sequence: CASRIAGGSYEQYF. CDR3 coding DNA: TGTGCCAGCAGAATAGCGGGAGGATCCTACGAGCAGTACTTC.

This clonotype was seen only a few times. The V call is TRBV6-1, the J call TRBJ1-4, with D tentatively TRBD1 (5 bases). Germline CDR1 MNHNS, CDR2 SASEGT. V lost 5 bases and J lost 4, with 11 bases in between. There are 14 residues in the CDR3. The CDR3 DNA reads TGTGCCAGCAGTCTGGGACGGAGTAATGAAAAACTGTTTTTT. As protein: CASSLGRSNEKLFF.

This clonotype was counted ten times or more. V gene TRBV15 combines with J gene TRBJ1-5; TRBD1 is a possible D gene (5 bases). The CDR3 is 16 residues long. Germline V CDR1 and CDR2: LNHNV, YYDKDF (reference sequence). V was shortened by 6 bases and J by 3 bases, with 18 bases between the two germline ends. The CDR3 is CATSLTLTGNNQPQHF. CDR3 nucleotide sequence: TGTGCCACCAGTCTTACTCTAACAGGTAACAATCAGCCCCAGCATTTT.

This clonotype is medium-sized within its sample. The chain recombines TRBV11-2 with TRBJ2-7, with no clear D. V lost 4 bases to trimming and J lost 0 bases, with 10 bases between them. This CDR3 has 14 amino acids. The germline V gene has CDR1 SGHAT and CDR2 FQNNGV. CDR3 sequence: CASSSDPNSYEQYF. Here the CDR3 DNA reads TGTGCCAGCAGCTCCGACCCTAACTCCTACGAGCAGTACTTC.

There are many counts of this clonotype. The CDR3 protein is CASLYNRELGNSPLHF. The CDR3 DNA follows: TGTGCCAGCCTTTATAACAGGGAGTTGGGGAATTCACCCCTCCACTTT. The gene calls are TRBV28 and TRBJ1-6; perhaps TRBD1 as D (6 bases). The V end lost 8 bases, the J end lost 7 bases, and 21 bases lay between the germline ends. Germline lookup yields CDR1 MDHEN and CDR2 SYDVKM. There are 16 residues in the CDR3.